What follows are 16 T cell receptor beta chains derived from one specimen sequenced in a study of read filtering for tumor transcriptome and immune sequencing. This library used approximately 0.4 ug RNA and molecular barcoded adaptors spanning alpha/delta and beta/gamma chains. From the reads, TCRdb called clonotypes with MiXCR, one entry per CDR3 protein. In the table there are over 50,000 distinct CDR3 sequences, around 21% of which are singletons. Sequenced sample: a population of CD138-negative cells sorted from bone marrow. These receptors originate from a donor over 35 with multiple myeloma.

The table lists this clonotype with many counts. The rearrangement links TRBV5-1 to TRBJ2-1, with D perhaps being TRBD1 or TRBD2 (5 bases each). The CDR3 loop spans 14 amino acids. The V and J ends lost 1 base and 5 bases respectively, with 10 bases between them. Germline V CDR1 and CDR2: SGHRS, YFSETQ. The CDR3 DNA is TGCGCCAGCAGCTTGTTCGGGACCGACAATGAGCAGTTCTTC. Amino acid sequence: CASSLFGTDNEQFF.

The chain carries TRBV5-4 and TRBJ2-5, with D possibly being TRBD1 or TRBD2 (5 bases each). This CDR3 contains 13 residues. Germline CDR1 reads SGHNT; CDR2 reads YYREEE (reference sequence). V gave up 4 bases and J gave up 7 bases, with 14 bases separating them. The CDR3 reads CASSDGDPVTQYF. CDR3 DNA: TGTGCCAGCAGCGATGGGGACCCCGTGACCCAGTACTTC.

This clonotype came up many times. V and J are TRBV9 and TRBJ1-5; 9 bases are shared with TRBD1. The ends lost 4 bases at V and 6 bases at J; junction bases unmatched: 8. Germline CDR1 reads SGDLS; CDR2 reads YYNGEE. This CDR3 spans 15 amino acids. This CDR3 is CASSLGDRVGQPQHF. DNA of the CDR3: TGTGCCAGCAGCCTGGGGGACAGGGTGGGTCAGCCCCAGCATTTT.

This clonotype was seen repeatedly, ten times or more. The chain couples TRBV3-1 to TRBJ1-5; maybe TRBD1 (6 bases). The CDR3 length is 15 residues. V lost 4 bases and J lost 1, with 11 bases in between. Germline CDR1 reads LGHDT; CDR2 reads YNNKEL (reference sequence). CDR3 loop: CASSPGTSSNQPQHF. CDR3 DNA: TGTGCCAGCAGCCCCGGGACATCGAGCAATCAGCCCCAGCATTTT.

There are many counts of this clonotype. The CDR3 nucleotides are TGTGCCAGCAGCTTAAATGCCGGTATAGACTTCGGGGAAGCTTTCTTT. It specifies CASSLNAGIDFGEAFF. The chain has TRBV7-3 and TRBJ1-1; D unresolved. Germline CDR1 is SGHTA and CDR2 is FQGTGA. Trimming stripped 1 base from V and 8 bases from J, with 20 bases between. There are 16 residues in the CDR3.

Concerning this clonotype: This likely stems from a read error, as it lies one base from a far larger clone. The chain joins TRBV7-2 to TRBJ2-1, with no clear D. The CDR3 is made up of 14 amino acids. CDR1 SGHTA and CDR2 FQGNSA come from the germline V gene. The CDR3 sequence is CASSLRSSYDEQFF. The CDR3 DNA sequence: TGTGCCAGCAGCCTCAGGAGCTCCTACGATGAGCAGTTCTTC.

A remark on this clonotype: A far more abundant clone sits one base away, making this likely a read error. V gene TRBV13 combines with J gene TRBJ1-6, with D unclear. TRBJ1-1 explains the end of the DNA better; the J call may be wrong. The CDR3 is made up of 14 amino acids. CDR1 is PRHDT and CDR2 is FYEKMQ in the germline V gene (reference sequence). The CDR3 DNA reads as TGTGCCAGCAGCCTCGGACGGGAGGGATATGAAGCTTTCTTT. Amino acid sequence: CASSLGREGYEAFF.

To note about this clonotype: Possible read error: a much larger clone is one base away. This chain uses TRBV7-8 with TRBJ2-3; unclear D gene. There are 12 residues in the CDR3. Germline V gives CDR1 SGHVS, CDR2 FQNEAQ. The CDR3 loop reads CASSLPADAQYF. The DNA of the CDR3 is TGTGCCAGCAGCCTCCCGGCAGATGCGCAGTATTTT.

This clonotype has ten or more counts. The chain uses TRBV29-1 and TRBJ1-2; D is undetermined. CDR1 SQVTM and CDR2 ANQGSEA come from the germline V gene. This CDR3 region has 13 residues. Between the trimmed V and J ends, which lost 3 bases and 0 bases, there was a span of 8 bases. CDR3 amino acids: CSVETVANYGYTF. The CDR3, as DNA: TGCAGCGTTGAGACCGTAGCTAACTATGGCTACACCTTC.

This clonotype was counted at least ten times. This chain connects TRBV5-1 to TRBJ2-3; 8 nucleotides line up with TRBD1. The V gene's germline CDR1 is SGHRS and CDR2 YFSETQ. V was pared by 1 base and J by 3 bases, with 1 base of the junction left unmatched. This CDR3 spans 14 amino acids. This CDR3 is CASSLQGATDTQYF. The CDR3 DNA sequence: TGCGCCAGCAGCTTGCAGGGGGCGACAGATACGCAGTATTTT.

This clonotype was seen more than once but under ten times. V is TRBV28 and J is TRBJ2-1; 10 nucleotides align to TRBD1. The germline CDR1 and CDR2 sequences are MDHEN and SYDVKM. The CDR3 has 15 amino acids. The V and J ends lost 7 bases and 7 bases, in that order; junction bases with no gene match: 10. CDR3 in amino acids: CASTLRGTGVNEQFF. The CDR3 nucleotides read TGTGCCAGCACCCTCCGGGGGACAGGGGTAAATGAGCAGTTCTTC.

At least ten counts were recorded for this clonotype. CDR3 in amino acids: CASKSPWVDEQFF. The CDR3 DNA reads TGTGCCAGCAAGAGCCCCTGGGTGGATGAGCAGTTCTTC. J is TRBJ2-1 and V is TRBV7-9, with D uncertain. The CDR3 sequence is 13 residues long. Germline V gene sequence: CDR1 SEHNR, CDR2 FQNEAQ (reference sequence). Trimming removed 7 bases from V and 8 bases from J, with 15 bases in between.

Turning to this clonotype: This may arise from a read error, as a much more abundant clone is one base away. J is TRBJ2-5 and V is TRBV5-4, with TRBD2 matching 7 bases. This CDR3 region has 15 residues. CDR1 and CDR2 from the germline V gene are SGHNT and YYREEE (reference sequence). The V gene end was trimmed by 2 bases and the J gene end by 5 bases; junction bases not matched to a gene: 9. The CDR3 loop reads CASSLPIPGGETQYF. The CDR3 DNA is TGTGCCAGCAGCTTACCGATTCCGGGAGGTGAGACCCAGTACTTC.

In regard to this clonotype: A clone one base away is much larger, so this may be a read error. The CDR3: CASESSNAGANVLTF. The DNA of the CDR3 is TGTGCCAGTGAATCATCTAATGCTGGGGCCAACGTCCTGACTTTC. The J gene is TRBJ2-6, the V gene TRBV19; D is uncertain. Trimming pared 8 bases from V and 2 bases from J, leaving 13 bases between. Germline CDR1 is LNHDA and CDR2 is SQIVND (reference sequence). CDR3 length equals 15 residues.

This clonotype was seen just once. The conserved closing phenylalanine or tryptophan is absent in this CDR3, likely reflecting a read error. The chain combines TRBV20-1 with TRBJ1-4; tentatively, D is TRBD1 (5 bases). In germline, CDR1 is DFQATT, CDR2 SNEGSKA (reference sequence). The CDR3 extends over 14 amino acids. Here the CDR3 DNA reads TGCAGTGTTAGAGGGGACCGGAACTGGGAAAAACTGTTTCTT. Its translation is CSVRGDRNWEKLFL.

This clonotype was picked up many times. The genes are TRBV5-1 and TRBJ2-2; a weak D match, TRBD1 (6 bases). CDR3 length: 16 amino acids. V was cut by 4 bases and J by 4 bases, with 17 bases left in between. Per germline, CDR1 SGHRS and CDR2 YFSETQ. CDR3 nucleotide sequence: TGCGCCAGCAGCGCAAACCCCACAGGGATCACCGGGGAGCTGTTTTTT. This translates into CASSANPTGITGELFF. Looking up the rest from reference TRBV5-1 and TRBJ2-2 gives the full variable domain: KAGVTQTPRYLIKTRGQQVTLSCSPISGHRSVSWYQQTPGQGLQFLFEYFSETQRNKGNFPGRFSGRQFSNSRSEMNVSTLELGDSALYLCASSANPTGITGELFFGEGSRLTVL.